These T cell receptor beta chains were read from a single sample in a study of regulatory T cells in long-lasting Graves disease. TCRdb passed the multiplex PCR reads through MiXCR, listing each CDR3 protein once. The table shows approximately 400,000 distinct CDR3 sequences, with around 14% occurring only once. The sample was also linked to a second study, of T cells in Graves' hyperthyroidism and ophthalmopathy.

This specimen consisted of peripheral blood mononuclear cells (PBMCs), obtained at new diagnosis, from a patient treated with antithyroid drugs. The receptors originated from a woman in her thirties with Graves disease. Both conserved end residues are trimmed from each CDR3. Only some rows state a clone size, as once, few, many or a class for expanded clones.

>TRBJ2-5|TRBV24-1|.
ATSRRARETQY
>TRBJ2-7|TRBV20-1|many
SAGAGSGRTYEQY
>TRBJ2-2|TRBV24-1|.
ATSALDRSATGELF
>TRBJ1-2|TRBV30|many
AWGPRDYGYT
>TRBJ1-1|TRBV10-2|.
ASRGTMNTEAF
>TRBJ2-1|TRBV7-2|.
ASSLWGAEQF
>TRBJ2-7|TRBV4-1|many
ASRVAGALSYEQY
>TRBJ2-5|TRBV2|few
ASSERLGRVETQY
>TRBJ2-3|TRBV6-5|many
ASSYDGRARTDTQY
>TRBJ2-1|TRBV4-1|.
ASSPAGTSGMGEF
>TRBJ2-3|TRBV11-3|many
ASSFELAARTDTQY
>TRBJ1-1|TRBV20-1|few
SLVRPGNTEAF
>TRBJ2-2|TRBV9|few
ASSTLTGELF
>TRBJ2-7|TRBV11-2|few
ASSTQNPEDEQY
>TRBJ1-2|TRBV7-2|many
ASSLGTGGFYGYT
>TRBJ2-1|TRBV5-1|few
ASSGGQQPYNEQF
>TRBJ1-1|TRBV19|few
ATHRGTGSEAF
>TRBJ2-7|TRBV5-1|many
ASSLGSGGTYEQY
>TRBJ1-5|TRBV27|few
ASSLGAGQPQH
>TRBJ1-3|TRBV7-9|few
ASSEGTISGNTIY
>TRBJ2-7|TRBV3-1|.
ASSQSNSFHEQY
>TRBJ1-1|TRBV2|many
ASNPTGSGTEAF
>TRBJ2-1|TRBV27|.
ASSQGYGEQF
>TRBJ1-3|TRBV6-1|many
ASSKGWSSGNTIY
>TRBJ2-3|TRBV7-9|many
ASSLGFRSDTQY
>TRBJ2-3|TRBV2|many
ASSMSGRGGTDTQY
>TRBJ2-3|TRBV6-1|few
ASSVAGVADTQY
>TRBJ2-1|TRBV7-6|.
ASSLDLGLAYNEQF
>TRBJ2-3|TRBV15|.
ATSGTSGTTDTQY
>TRBJ2-2|TRBV29-1|.
SVSPPELAGVTGELF
>TRBJ2-7|TRBV9|many
ASSGMSYEQY
>TRBJ2-3|TRBV12-3/TRBV12-4|many
ASSLRWTSGDTDTQY
>TRBJ2-1|TRBV7-8|.
ATNRGPLEAYNEQF
>TRBJ2-1|TRBV24-1|.
ATSELEGSNEQF
>TRBJ1-6|TRBV3-1|.
ASSPELRGTNSPLH
>TRBJ2-1|TRBV11-3|many
ASSRGGGGPRNEQF
>TRBJ2-1|TRBV30|many
AWHPGTSYNEQF
>TRBJ2-7|TRBV13|many
ASSKQGRGTYEQY
>TRBJ2-1|TRBV5-6|many
ASSLAILGGGSSYNEQF
>TRBJ2-5|TRBV9|few
ASSLRVAETQETQY
>TRBJ1-1|TRBV20-1|.
SAREMASDTEAF
>TRBJ2-7|TRBV2|.
AIPRGSSYEQY